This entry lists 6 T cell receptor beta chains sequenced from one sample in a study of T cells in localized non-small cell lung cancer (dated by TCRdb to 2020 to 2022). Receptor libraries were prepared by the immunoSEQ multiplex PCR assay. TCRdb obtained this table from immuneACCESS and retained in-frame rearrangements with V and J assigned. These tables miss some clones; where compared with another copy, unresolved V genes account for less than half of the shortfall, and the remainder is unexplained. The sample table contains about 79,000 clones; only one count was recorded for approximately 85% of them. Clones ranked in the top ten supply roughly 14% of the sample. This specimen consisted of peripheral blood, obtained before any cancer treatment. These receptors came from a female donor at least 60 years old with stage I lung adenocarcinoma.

Here the CDR3 DNA reads TGTGCCAGCAGGCATGTTGCGACAGGGACAGAGACCCAGTACTTC. Amino acids: CASRHVATGTETQYF. The chain joins TRBV7-8 to TRBJ2-5; TRBD1 agrees at 7 bases. CDR3 length: 15 residues. Trimming removed 6 bases from V and 4 bases from J; junction bases left unmatched: 11. CDR1 SGHVS and CDR2 FQNEAQ come from the germline V gene.

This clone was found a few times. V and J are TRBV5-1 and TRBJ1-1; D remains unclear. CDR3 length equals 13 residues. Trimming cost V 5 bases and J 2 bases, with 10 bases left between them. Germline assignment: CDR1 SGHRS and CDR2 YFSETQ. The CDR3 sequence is CASRGLTNTEAFF. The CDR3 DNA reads TGCGCCAGCAGGGGGTTAACTAACACTGAAGCTTTCTTT.

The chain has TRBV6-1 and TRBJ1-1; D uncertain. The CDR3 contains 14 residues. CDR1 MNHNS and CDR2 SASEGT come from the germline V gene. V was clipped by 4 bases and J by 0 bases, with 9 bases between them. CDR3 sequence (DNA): TGTGCCAGCAGTGTGGGAGGGCTGAACACTGAAGCTTTCTTT. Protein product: CASSVGGLNTEAFF.

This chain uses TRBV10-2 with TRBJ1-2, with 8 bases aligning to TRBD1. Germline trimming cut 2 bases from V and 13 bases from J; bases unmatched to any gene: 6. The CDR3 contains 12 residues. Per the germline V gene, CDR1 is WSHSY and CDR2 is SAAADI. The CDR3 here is CASSEGRGQSTF. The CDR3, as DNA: TGCGCCAGCAGTGAGGGCAGGGGGCAAAGCACCTTC.

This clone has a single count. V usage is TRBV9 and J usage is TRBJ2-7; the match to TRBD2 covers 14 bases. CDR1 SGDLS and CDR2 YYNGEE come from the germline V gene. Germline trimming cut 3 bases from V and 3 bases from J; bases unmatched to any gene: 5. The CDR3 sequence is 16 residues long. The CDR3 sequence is CASSEGLAGAGYEQYF. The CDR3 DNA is TGTGCCAGCAGCGAGGGACTAGCGGGAGCAGGCTACGAGCAGTACTTC.

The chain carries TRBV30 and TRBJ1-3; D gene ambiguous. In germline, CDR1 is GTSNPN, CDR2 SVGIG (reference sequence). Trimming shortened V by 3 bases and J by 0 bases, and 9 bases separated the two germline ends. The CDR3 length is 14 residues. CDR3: CAWRGPSSGNTIYF. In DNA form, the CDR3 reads TGTGCCTGGAGAGGACCGAGCTCTGGAAACACCATATATTTT.